The T cell receptor beta chain described here comes from a study of blood T cell repertoires in COVID-19. Study information: Whether acute or convalescent, the COVID-19 samples came from the United States, Italy and Spain.

Clones were sequenced by immunoSEQ multiplex PCR, and TCRdb holds only the in-frame ones, with some missing. The sample carries hundreds of thousands of clones, roughly 90% recorded once. CDR1 is MNHEY, CDR2 SMNVEV, per germline (reference sequence). This CDR3 is built from 15 residues. V gave up 1 base and J gave up 0 bases, with 9 bases separating them. Input material: peripheral blood. The chain carries TRBV27 and TRBJ1-1; possible D gene TRBD1, 5 bases. This receptor was obtained from a woman aged 40 to 50 with COVID-19, enrolled during active disease. The CDR3 reads CASSLWAGLNTEAFF. CDR3 in DNA: TGTGCCAGCAGTTTATGGGCAGGGCTGAACACTGAAGCTTTCTTT.